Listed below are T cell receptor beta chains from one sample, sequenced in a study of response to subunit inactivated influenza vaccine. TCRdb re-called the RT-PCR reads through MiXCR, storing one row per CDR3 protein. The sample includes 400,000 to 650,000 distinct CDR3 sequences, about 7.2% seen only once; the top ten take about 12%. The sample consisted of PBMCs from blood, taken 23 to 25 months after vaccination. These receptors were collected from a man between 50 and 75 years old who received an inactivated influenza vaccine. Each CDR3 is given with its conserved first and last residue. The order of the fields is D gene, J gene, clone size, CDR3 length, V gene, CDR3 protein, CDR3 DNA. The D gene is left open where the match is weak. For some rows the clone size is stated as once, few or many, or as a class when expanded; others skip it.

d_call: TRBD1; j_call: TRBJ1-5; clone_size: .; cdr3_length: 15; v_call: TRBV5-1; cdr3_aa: CASSPGTGVNQPQHF; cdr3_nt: TGCGCCAGCAGCCCCGGGACAGGGGTCAATCAGCCCCAGCATTTT
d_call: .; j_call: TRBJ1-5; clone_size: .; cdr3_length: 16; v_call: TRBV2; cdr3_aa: CASSANQGVTGQPQHF; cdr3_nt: TGTGCCAGCAGCGCCAATCAGGGCGTAACGGGACAGCCCCAGCATTTT
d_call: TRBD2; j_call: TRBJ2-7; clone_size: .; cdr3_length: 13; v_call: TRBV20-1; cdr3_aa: CSARLAMVPEQYF; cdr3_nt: TGCAGTGCCAGACTAGCGATGGTTCCCGAGCAGTACTTC
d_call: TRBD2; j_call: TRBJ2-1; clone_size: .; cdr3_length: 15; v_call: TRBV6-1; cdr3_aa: CASRSLAGALNEQFF; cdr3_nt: TGTGCCAGCAGAAGCCTAGCGGGAGCTTTGAATGAGCAGTTCTTC
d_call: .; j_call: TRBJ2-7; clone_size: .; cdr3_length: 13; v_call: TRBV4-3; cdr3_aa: CASSQAWRGEQYF; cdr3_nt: TGCGCCAGCAGCCAAGCGTGGCGTGGCGAGCAGTACTTC
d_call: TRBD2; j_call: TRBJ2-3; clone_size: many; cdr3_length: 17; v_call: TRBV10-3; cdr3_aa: CAISDPPESGRADTQYF; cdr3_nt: TGTGCCATCAGTGACCCCCCCGAAAGCGGGAGAGCAGATACGCAGTATTTT
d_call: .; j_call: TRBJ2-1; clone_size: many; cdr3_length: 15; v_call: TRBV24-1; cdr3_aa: CATSEGRGKYNEQFF; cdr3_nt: TGTGCCACCAGTGAGGGACGGGGTAAATACAATGAGCAGTTCTTC
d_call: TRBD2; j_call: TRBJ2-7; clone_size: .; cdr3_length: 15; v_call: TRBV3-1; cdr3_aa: CASSQSASGSVEQYF; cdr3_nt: TGTGCCAGCAGCCAGAGTGCTAGCGGGAGTGTCGAGCAGTACTTC
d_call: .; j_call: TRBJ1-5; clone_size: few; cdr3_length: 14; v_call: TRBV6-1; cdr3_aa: CASSRLSGNQPQHF; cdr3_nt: TGTGCCAGCAGCCGCCTATCTGGCAATCAGCCCCAGCATTTT
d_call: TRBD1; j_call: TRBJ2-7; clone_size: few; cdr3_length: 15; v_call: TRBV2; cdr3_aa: CASSEEQGWAYEQYF; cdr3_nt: TGTGCCAGCAGTGAGGAACAGGGGTGGGCCTACGAGCAGTACTTC
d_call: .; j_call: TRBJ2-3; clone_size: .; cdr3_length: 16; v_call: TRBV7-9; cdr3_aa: CASSSSGLTRSDTQYF; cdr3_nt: TGTGCCAGCAGCTCATCGGGTCTTACCCGTTCAGATACGCAGTATTTT
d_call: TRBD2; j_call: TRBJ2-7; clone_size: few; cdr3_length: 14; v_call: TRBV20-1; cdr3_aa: CSARELAGDSEQYF; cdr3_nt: TGCAGTGCTAGGGAACTAGCGGGAGATAGCGAGCAGTACTTC
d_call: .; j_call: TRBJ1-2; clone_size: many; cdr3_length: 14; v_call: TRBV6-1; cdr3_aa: CASSPTARLYGYTF; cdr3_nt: TGTGCCAGCAGCCCGACCGCCCGGTTGTATGGCTACACCTTC
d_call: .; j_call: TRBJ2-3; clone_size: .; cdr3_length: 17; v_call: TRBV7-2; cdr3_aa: CASSLTGVGSSTDTQYF; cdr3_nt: TGTGCCAGCAGCTTAACTGGGGTTGGTTCTAGCACAGATACGCAGTATTTT
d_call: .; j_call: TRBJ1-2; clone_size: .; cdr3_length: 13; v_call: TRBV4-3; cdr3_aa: CASSDPGHYGYTF; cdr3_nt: TGCGCCAGCAGCGATCCCGGGCACTATGGCTACACCTTC
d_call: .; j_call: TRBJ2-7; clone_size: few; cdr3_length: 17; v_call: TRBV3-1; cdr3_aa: CASSQDLLAGVSYEQYF; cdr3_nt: TGTGCCAGCAGCCAAGATCTCTTGGCAGGGGTGTCCTACGAGCAGTACTTC
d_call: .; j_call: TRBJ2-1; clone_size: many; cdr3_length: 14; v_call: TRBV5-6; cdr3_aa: CASSKDREGGEQFF; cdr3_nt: TGTGCCAGCAGCAAGGACAGGGAGGGCGGTGAGCAGTTCTTC
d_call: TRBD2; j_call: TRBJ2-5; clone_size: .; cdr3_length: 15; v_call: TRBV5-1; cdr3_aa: CASSFGSGRQETQYF; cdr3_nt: TGCGCCAGCAGCTTTGGTAGCGGGCGACAAGAGACCCAGTACTTC
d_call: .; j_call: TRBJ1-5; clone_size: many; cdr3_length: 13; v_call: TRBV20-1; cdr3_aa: CSARSDSNQPQHF; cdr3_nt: TGCAGTGCTAGAAGTGATAGCAATCAGCCCCAGCATTTT
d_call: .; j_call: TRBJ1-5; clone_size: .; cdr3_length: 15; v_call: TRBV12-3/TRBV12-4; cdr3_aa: CASSVKQGFNQPQHF; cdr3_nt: TGTGCCAGCAGCGTAAAACAGGGTTTTAATCAGCCCCAGCATTTT
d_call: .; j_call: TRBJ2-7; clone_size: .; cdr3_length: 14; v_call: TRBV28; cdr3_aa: CASSESTDGYEQYF; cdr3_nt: TGTGCCAGCAGCGAGTCAACTGACGGCTACGAGCAGTACTTC
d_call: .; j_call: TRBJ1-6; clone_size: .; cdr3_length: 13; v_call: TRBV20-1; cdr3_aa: CSARQGRNSPLHF; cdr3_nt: TGCAGTGCTAGACAGGGGAGGAATTCACCCCTCCACTTT
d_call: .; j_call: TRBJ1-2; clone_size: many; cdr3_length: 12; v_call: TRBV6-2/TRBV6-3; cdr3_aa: CASSGTAYGYTF; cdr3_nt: TGTGCCAGCAGCGGAACAGCCTATGGCTACACCTTC
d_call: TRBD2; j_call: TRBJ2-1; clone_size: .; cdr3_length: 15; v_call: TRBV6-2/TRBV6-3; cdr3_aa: CASRISGASYNEQFF; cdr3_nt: TGTGCCAGCAGAATCAGCGGGGCCTCATACAATGAGCAGTTCTTC
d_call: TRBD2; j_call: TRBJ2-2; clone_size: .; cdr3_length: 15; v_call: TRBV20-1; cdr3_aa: CSARVAGGFTGELFF; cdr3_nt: TGCAGTGCTAGAGTAGCGGGAGGGTTCACCGGGGAGCTGTTTTTT
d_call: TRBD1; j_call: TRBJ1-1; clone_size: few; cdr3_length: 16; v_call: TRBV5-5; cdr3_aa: CASSFDTGTGRTEAFF; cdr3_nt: TGTGCCAGCAGCTTTGATACGGGGACAGGGCGCACTGAAGCTTTCTTT
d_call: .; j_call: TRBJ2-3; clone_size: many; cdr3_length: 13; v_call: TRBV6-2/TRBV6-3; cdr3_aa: CASNDRSTDTQYF; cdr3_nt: TGTGCCAGCAACGACCGGAGCACAGATACGCAGTATTTT
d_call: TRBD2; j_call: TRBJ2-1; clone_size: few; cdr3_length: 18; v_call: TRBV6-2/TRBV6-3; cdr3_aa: CASSYSSSERGGLYEQFF; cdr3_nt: TGTGCCAGCAGTTACTCATCATCCGAGCGGGGGGGCCTCTATGAGCAGTTCTTC
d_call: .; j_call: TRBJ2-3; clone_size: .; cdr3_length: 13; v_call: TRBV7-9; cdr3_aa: CASRETITDTQYF; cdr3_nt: TGTGCCAGCAGAGAAACCATCACAGATACGCAGTATTTT
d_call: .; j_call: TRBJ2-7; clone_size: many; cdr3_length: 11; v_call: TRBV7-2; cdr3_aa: CASSSGPKQYF; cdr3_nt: TGTGCCAGCAGCTCGGGACCGAAGCAGTACTTC
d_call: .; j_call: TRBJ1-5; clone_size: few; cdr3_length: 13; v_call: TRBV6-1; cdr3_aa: CASKPNSNQPQHF; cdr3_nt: TGTGCCAGCAAACCGAATAGCAATCAGCCCCAGCATTTT
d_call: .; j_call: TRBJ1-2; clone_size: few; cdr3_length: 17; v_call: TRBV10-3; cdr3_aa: CAISESIVGRRNYGYTF; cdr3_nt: TGTGCCATCAGTGAGTCGATAGTTGGCCGGAGGAACTATGGCTACACCTTC
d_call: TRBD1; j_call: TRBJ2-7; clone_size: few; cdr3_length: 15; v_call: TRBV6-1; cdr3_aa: CASSPDRVRIYEQYF; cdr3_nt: TGTGCCAGCAGTCCGGACAGGGTGCGGATTTACGAGCAGTACTTC
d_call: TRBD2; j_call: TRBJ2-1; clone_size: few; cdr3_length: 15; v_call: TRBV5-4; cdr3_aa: CASSLLTGGPNEQFF; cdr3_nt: TGTGCCAGCAGCTTGTTAACGGGAGGGCCGAATGAGCAGTTCTTC
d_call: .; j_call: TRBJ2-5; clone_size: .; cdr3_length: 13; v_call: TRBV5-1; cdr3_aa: CASSPQGAETQYF; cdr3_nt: TGCGCCAGCAGCCCACAGGGTGCGGAGACCCAGTACTTC
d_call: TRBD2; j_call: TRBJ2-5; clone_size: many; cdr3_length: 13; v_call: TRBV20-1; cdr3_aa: CSVPKAGVETQYF; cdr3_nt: TGCAGTGTCCCGAAGGCGGGAGTAGAGACCCAGTACTTC
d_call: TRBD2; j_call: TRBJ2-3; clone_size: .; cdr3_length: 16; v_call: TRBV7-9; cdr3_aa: CASTIASGGYTDTQYF; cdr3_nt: TGTGCCAGCACGATCGCCAGCGGGGGGTACACAGATACGCAGTATTTT
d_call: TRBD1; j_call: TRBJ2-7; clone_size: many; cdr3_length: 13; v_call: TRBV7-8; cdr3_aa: CASSTDRGAEQYF; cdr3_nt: TGTGCCAGCAGCACAGACAGGGGGGCCGAGCAGTACTTC
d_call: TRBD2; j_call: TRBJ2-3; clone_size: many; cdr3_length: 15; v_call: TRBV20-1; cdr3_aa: CSASLAGGGRDTQYF; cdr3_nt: TGCAGTGCTAGCTTAGCGGGAGGAGGTCGTGATACGCAGTATTTT
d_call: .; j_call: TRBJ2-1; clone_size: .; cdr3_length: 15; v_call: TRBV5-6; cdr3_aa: CASSLGRGAYNEQFF; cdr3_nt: TGTGCCAGCAGCTTGGGGCGGGGAGCCTACAATGAGCAGTTCTTC
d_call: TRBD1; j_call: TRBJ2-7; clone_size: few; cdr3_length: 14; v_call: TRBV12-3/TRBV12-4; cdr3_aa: CASRGTGEGLEQYF; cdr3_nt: TGTGCCAGCAGAGGGACAGGGGAGGGGCTCGAGCAGTACTTC
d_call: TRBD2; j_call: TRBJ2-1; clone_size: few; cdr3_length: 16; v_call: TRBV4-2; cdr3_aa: CASSQAGTSGLYEQFF; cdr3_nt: TGTGCCAGCAGCCAAGCCGGGACTAGCGGGTTGTATGAGCAGTTCTTC
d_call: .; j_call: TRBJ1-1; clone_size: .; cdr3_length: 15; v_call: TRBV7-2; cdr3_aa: CASSLVMGWNTEAFF; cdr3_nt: TGTGCCAGCAGCTTAGTCATGGGTTGGAACACTGAAGCTTTCTTT
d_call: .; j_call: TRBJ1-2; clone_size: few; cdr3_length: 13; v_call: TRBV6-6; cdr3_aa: CASRGEGAYGYTF; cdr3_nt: TGTGCCAGCAGGGGGGAGGGTGCCTATGGCTACACCTTC
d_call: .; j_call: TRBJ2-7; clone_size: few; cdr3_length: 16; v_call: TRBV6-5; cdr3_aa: CASSYSLRPKSYEQYF; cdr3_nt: TGTGCCAGCAGTTACTCACTAAGGCCAAAATCCTACGAGCAGTACTTC
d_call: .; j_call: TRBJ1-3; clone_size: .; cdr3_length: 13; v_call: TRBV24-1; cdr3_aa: CATSEGPWDTIYF; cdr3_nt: TGTGCCACCAGTGAGGGACCGTGGGACACCATATATTTT
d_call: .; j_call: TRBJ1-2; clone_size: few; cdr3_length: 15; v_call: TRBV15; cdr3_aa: CATSRDSLSGYGYTF; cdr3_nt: TGTGCCACCAGCAGAGATAGTCTTTCTGGCTATGGCTACACCTTC
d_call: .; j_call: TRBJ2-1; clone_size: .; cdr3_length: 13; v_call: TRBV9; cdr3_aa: CASRAPVNNEQFF; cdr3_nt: TGTGCCAGCAGGGCTCCAGTGAACAATGAGCAGTTCTTC
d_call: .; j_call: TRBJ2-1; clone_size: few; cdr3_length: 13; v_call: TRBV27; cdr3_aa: CASRTDNYNEQFF; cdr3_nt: TGTGCCAGCAGGACCGATAACTACAATGAGCAGTTCTTC
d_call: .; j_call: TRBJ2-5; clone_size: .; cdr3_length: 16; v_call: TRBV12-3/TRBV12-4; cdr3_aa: CTSSQVPTNTQETQYF; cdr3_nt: TGTACCAGCAGCCAAGTTCCAACAAACACTCAAGAGACCCAGTACTTC
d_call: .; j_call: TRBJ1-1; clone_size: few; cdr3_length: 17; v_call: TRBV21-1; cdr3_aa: CASSKVGQITMNTEAFF; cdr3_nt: TGTGCCAGCAGCAAAGTGGGACAGATAACCATGAACACTGAAGCTTTCTTT
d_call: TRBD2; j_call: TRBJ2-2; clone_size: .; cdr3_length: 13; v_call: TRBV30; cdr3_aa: CAWTSGSTGELFF; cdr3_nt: TGTGCCTGGACTAGCGGGAGCACCGGGGAGCTGTTTTTT
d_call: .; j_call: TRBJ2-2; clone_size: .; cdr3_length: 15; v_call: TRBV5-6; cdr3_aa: CASSRLLSNTGELFF; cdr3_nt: TGTGCCAGCAGCCGGTTGCTCTCGAACACCGGGGAGCTGTTTTTT
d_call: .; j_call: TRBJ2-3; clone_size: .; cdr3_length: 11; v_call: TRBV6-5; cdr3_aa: CASKQGDTQYF; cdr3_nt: TGTGCCAGCAAACAGGGAGATACGCAGTATTTT
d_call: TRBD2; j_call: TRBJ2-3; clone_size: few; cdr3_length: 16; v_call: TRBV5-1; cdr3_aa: CASSQGLGLRTDTQYF; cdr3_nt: TGCGCCAGCAGCCAAGGACTAGGTCTTCGCACAGATACGCAGTATTTT